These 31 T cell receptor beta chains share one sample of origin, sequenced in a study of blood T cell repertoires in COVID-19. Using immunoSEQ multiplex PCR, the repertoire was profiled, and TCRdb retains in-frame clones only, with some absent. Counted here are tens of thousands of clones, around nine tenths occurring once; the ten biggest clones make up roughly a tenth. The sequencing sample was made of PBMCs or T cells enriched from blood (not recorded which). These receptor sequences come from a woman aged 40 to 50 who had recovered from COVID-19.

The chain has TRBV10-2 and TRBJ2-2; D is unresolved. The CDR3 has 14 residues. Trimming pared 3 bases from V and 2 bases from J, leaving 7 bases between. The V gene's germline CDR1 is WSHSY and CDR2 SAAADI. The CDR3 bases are TGCGCCAGCAGTGAAAACTTTAACACCGGGGAGCTGTTTTTT. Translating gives CASSENFNTGELFF.

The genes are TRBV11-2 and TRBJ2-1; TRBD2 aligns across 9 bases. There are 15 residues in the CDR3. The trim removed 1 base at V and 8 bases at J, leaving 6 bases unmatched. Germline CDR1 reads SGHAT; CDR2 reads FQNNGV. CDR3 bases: TGTGCCAGCAGCTTAGTTGGGACTAGCTTAGATGAGCAGTTCTTC. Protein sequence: CASSLVGTSLDEQFF.

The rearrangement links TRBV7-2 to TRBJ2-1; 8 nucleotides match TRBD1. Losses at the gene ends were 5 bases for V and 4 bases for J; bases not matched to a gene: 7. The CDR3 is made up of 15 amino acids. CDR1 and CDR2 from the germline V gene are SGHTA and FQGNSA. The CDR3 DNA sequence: TGTGCCAGCAGCGCAGGGGGCGGGGATTACAATGAGCAGTTCTTC. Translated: CASSAGGGDYNEQFF.

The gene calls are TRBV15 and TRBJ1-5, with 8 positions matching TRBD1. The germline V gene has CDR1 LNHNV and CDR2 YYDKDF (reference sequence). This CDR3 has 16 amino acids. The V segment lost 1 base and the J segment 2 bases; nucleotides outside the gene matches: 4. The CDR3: CATSRATGVGNQPQHF. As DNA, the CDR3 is TGTGCCACCAGCAGAGCGACAGGGGTGGGCAATCAGCCCCAGCATTTT.

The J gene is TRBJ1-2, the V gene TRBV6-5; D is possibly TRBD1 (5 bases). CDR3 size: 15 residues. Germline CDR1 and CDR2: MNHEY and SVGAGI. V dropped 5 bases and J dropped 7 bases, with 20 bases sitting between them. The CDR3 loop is CASSTPITGLGGYTF. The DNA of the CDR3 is TGTGCCAGCAGTACACCCATTACAGGTCTCGGTGGCTACACCTTC.

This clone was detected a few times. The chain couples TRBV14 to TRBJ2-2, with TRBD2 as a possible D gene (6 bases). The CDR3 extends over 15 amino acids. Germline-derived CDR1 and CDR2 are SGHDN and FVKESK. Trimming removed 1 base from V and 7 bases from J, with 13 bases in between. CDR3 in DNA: TGTGCCAGCAGCCAAGGAGACCCGCGGGACGGGGAGCTGTTTTTT. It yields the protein CASSQGDPRDGELFF.

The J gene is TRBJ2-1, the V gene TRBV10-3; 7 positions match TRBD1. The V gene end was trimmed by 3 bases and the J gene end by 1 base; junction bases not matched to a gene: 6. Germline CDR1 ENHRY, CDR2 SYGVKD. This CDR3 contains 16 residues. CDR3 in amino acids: CAISEYRGSSYNEQFF. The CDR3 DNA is TGTGCCATCAGTGAATACAGGGGCTCATCCTACAATGAGCAGTTCTTC.

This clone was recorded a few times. CDR3 sequence: CASRPSTGDYGYTF. CDR3 nucleotides: TGTGCCAGCAGACCGTCGACAGGGGACTATGGCTACACCTTC. The chain couples TRBV7-9 to TRBJ1-2; 8 positions agree with TRBD1. Germline loops: CDR1 SEHNR, CDR2 FQNEAQ (reference sequence). V lost 6 bases and J lost 3; bases outside the gene matches: 6. This CDR3 has 14 residues.

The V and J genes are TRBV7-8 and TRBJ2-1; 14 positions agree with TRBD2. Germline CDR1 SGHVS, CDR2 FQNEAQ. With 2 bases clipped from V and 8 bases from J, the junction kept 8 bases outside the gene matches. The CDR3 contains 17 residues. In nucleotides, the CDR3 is TGTGCCAGCAGCTTAAACCGACTAGCGGGGGGGCTCGATGAGCAGTTCTTC. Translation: CASSLNRLAGGLDEQFF.

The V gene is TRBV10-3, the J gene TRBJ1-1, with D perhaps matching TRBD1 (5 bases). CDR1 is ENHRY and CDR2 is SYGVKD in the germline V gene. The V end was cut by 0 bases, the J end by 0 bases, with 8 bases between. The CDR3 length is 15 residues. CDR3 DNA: TGTGCCATCAGTGAGTCGAGACAGATGAACACTGAAGCTTTCTTT. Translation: CAISESRQMNTEAFF.

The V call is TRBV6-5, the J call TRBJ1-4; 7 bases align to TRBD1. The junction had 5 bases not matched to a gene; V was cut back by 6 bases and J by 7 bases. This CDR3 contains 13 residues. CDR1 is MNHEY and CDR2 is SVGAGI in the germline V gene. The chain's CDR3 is CASRQGWGEKLFF. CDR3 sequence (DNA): TGTGCCAGCAGACAGGGGTGGGGTGAAAAACTGTTTTTT.

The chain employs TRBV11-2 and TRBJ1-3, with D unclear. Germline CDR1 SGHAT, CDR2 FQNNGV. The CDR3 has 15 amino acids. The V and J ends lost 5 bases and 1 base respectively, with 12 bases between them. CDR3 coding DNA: TGTGCCAGCAGCATAAGACAAGGATCTGGAAACACCATATATTTT. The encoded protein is CASSIRQGSGNTIYF.

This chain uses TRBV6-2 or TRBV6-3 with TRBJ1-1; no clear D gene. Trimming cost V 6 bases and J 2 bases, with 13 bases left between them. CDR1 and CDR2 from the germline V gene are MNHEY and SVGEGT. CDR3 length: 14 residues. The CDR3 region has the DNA TGTGCCAGCAGCCCAACAACAAGAAACACTGAAGCTTTCTTT. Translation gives CASSPTTRNTEAFF.

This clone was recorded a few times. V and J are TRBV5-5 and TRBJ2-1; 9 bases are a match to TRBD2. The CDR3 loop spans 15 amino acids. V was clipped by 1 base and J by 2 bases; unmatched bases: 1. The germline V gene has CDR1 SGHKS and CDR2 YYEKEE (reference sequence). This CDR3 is CASSLRLAAYNEQFF. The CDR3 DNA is TGTGCCAGCAGCTTGAGACTAGCGGCCTACAATGAGCAGTTCTTC.

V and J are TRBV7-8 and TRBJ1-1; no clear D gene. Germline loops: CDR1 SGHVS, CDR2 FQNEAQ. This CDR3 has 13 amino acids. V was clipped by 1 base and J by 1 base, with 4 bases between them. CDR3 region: CASSLDRNTEAFF. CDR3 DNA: TGTGCCAGCAGCTTAGACAGGAACACTGAAGCTTTCTTT.

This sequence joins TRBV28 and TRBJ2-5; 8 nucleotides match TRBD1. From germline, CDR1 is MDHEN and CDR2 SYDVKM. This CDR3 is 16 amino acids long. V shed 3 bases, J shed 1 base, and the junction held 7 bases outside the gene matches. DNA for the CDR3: TGTGCCAGCAGTTTTCAGCAGGGGGCCCTCCAAGAGACCCAGTACTTC. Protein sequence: CASSFQQGALQETQYF.

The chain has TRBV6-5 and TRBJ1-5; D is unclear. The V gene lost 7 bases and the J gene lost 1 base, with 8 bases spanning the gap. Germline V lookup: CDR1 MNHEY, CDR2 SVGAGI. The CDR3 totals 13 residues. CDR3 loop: CASMRASNQPQHF. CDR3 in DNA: TGTGCCAGCATGAGGGCGAGCAATCAGCCCCAGCATTTT.

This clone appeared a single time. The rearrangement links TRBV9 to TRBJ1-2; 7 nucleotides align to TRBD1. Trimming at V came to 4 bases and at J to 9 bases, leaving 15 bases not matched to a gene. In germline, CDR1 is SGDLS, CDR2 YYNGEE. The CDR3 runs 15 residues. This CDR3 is CASSTGAGTVRRYTF. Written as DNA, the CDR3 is TGTGCCAGCAGCACCGGGGCCGGGACAGTCCGCCGCTACACCTTC.

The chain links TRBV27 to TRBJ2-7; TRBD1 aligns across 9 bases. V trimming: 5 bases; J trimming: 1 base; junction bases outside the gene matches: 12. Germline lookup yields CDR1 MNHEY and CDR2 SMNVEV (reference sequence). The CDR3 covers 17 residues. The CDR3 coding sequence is TGTGCCAGCAGTACTACCTGGACAGGGGTCCTTTCCTACGAGCAGTACTTC. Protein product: CASSTTWTGVLSYEQYF.

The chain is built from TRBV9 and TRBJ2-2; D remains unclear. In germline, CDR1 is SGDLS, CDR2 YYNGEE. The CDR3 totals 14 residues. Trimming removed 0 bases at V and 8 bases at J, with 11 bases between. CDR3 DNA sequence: TGTGCCAGCAGCGTAGTTCCGTCCTTGGGGGAGCTGTTTTTT. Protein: CASSVVPSLGELFF.

The CDR3 DNA follows: TGCGCCAGCAGCTTGGACGGTAGCGGGGGGACCTTCACAGATACGCAGTATTTT. Its protein product is CASSLDGSGGTFTDTQYF. The rearrangement links TRBV5-1 to TRBJ2-3, with 10 bases fitting TRBD2. Germline V lookup: CDR1 SGHRS, CDR2 YFSETQ. J lost 2 bases, V lost 0 bases, and 9 bases had no gene match. This CDR3 comprises 18 residues.

The CDR3: CASSHPGASNQPQHF. Here the CDR3 DNA reads TGCGCCAGCAGCCACCCAGGGGCTAGCAATCAGCCCCAGCATTTT. V usage is TRBV4-1 and J usage is TRBJ1-5; possible D gene TRBD1, 6 bases. Germline V CDR1 and CDR2: MGHRA, YSYEKL. The V and J ends lost 3 bases and 0 bases respectively, with 9 bases between them. This CDR3 has 15 residues.

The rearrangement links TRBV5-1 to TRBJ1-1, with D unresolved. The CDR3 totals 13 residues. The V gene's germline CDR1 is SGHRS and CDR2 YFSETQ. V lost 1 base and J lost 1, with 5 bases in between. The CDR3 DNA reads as TGCGCCAGCAGCTTGAGTAGGAACACTGAAGCTTTCTTT. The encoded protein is CASSLSRNTEAFF.

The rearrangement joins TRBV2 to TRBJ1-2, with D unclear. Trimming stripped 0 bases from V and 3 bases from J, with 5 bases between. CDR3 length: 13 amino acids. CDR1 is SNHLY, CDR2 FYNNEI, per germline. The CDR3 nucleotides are TGTGCCAGCAGTGAAGCGCGGGACTATGGCTACACCTTC. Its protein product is CASSEARDYGYTF.

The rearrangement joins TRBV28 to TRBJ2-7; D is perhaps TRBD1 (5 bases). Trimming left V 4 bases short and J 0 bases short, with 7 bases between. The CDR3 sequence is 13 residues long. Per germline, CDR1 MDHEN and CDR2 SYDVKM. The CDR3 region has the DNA TGTGCCAGCAGTTCAGGGTTCTCCTACGAGCAGTACTTC. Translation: CASSSGFSYEQYF.

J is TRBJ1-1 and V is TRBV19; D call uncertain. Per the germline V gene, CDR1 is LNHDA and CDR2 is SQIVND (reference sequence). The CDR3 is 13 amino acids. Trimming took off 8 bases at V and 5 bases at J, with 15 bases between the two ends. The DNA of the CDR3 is TGTGCCAGTTGGCGGAAGGAGAGAACTGAAGCTTTCTTT. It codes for CASWRKERTEAFF.

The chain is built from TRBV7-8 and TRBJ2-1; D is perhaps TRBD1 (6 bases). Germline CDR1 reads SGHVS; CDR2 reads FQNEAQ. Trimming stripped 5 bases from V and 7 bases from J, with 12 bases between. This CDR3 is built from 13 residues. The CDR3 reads CASSTRTGNEQFF. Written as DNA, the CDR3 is TGTGCCAGCAGCACCAGAACAGGGAATGAGCAGTTCTTC.

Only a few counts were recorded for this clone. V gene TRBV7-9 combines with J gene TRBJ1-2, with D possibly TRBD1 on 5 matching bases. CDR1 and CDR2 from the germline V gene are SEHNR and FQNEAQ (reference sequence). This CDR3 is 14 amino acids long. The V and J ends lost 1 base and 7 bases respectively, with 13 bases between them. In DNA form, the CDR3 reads TGTGCCAGCAGCTTAGTACAGGATGGCCGTGGCTACACCTTC. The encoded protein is CASSLVQDGRGYTF.

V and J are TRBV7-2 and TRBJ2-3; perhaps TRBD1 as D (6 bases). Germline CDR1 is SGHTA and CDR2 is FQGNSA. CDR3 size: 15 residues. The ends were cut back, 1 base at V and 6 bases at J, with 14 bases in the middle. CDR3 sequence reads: CASSLVGRGGDTQYF. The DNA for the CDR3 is TGTGCCAGCAGCTTAGTGGGCAGGGGTGGCGATACGCAGTATTTT.

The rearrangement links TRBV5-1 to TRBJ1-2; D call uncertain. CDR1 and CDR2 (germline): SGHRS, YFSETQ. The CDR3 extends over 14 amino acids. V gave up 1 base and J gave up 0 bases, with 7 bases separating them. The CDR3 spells CASSLLQSNYGYTF. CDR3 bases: TGCGCCAGCAGCTTGCTGCAGTCTAACTATGGCTACACCTTC. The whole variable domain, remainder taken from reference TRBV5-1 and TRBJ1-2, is KAGVTQTPRYLIKTRGQQVTLSCSPISGHRSVSWYQQTPGQGLQFLFEYFSETQRNKGNFPGRFSGRQFSNSRSEMNVSTLELGDSALYLCASSLLQSNYGYTFGSGTRLTVV.

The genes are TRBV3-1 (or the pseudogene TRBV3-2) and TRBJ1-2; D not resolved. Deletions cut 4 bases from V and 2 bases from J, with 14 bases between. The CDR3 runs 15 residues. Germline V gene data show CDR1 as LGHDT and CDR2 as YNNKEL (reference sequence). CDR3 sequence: CASSLSGYMNYGYTF. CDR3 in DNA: TGTGCCAGCAGCCTCTCAGGCTATATGAACTATGGCTACACCTTC.